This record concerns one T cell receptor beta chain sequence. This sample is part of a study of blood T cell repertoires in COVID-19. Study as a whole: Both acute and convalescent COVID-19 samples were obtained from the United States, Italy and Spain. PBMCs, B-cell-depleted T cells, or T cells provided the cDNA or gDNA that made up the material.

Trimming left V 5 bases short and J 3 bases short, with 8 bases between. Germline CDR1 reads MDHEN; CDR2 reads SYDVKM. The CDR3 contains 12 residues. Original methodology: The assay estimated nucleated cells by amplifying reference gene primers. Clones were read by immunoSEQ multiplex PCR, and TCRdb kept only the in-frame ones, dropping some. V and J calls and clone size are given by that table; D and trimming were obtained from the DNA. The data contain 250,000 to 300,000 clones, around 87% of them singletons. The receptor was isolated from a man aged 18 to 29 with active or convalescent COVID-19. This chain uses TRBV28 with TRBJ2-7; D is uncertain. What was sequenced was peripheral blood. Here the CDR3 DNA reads TGTGCCAGCAGTGACACCCACTACGAGCAGTACTTC. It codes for CASSDTHYEQYF.